The 4 T cell receptor beta chains below all came from one sample that was sequenced in a study of blood T cell repertoires in COVID-19. The protocol was immunoSEQ multiplex PCR, while the TCRdb copy is restricted to in-frame clones and leaves out a portion. Among roughly 150,000 clones listed, around 84% were seen once. The sample taken for sequencing was peripheral blood. All receptors derive from a woman over 75 with COVID-19, enrolled during active disease.

The rearrangement links TRBV28 to TRBJ2-7, with 12 bases that match TRBD2. V trimming: 2 bases; J trimming: 7 bases; junction bases outside the gene matches: 3. CDR1 is MDHEN, CDR2 SYDVKM, per germline. The CDR3 length is 14 residues. The CDR3 region has the DNA TGTGCCAGCAGTTTAATACTAGCGGGAGGTGAGCAGTACTTC. Protein product: CASSLILAGGEQYF.

This clone was counted only a few times. The chain links TRBV29-1 to TRBJ2-7, with D tentatively TRBD2 (6 bases). CDR1 and CDR2 from the germline V gene are SQVTM and ANQGSEA. The CDR3 has 11 amino acids. Trimming took off 8 bases at V and 5 bases at J, with 13 bases between the two ends. The CDR3 loop is CSFAGGNEQYF. DNA for the CDR3: TGCAGCTTCGCCGGAGGGAACGAGCAGTACTTC.

The rearrangement joins TRBV18 to TRBJ2-7; D might be TRBD1 (6 bases). This CDR3 spans 13 amino acids. V was cut by 1 base and J by 4 bases, with 8 bases left in between. Germline CDR1 and CDR2: KGHSH and LQKENI. The CDR3 loop is CASSPLRGYEQYF. The CDR3, as DNA: TGTGCCAGCTCACCACTTAGGGGGTACGAGCAGTACTTC.

This clone turned up a few times. The rearrangement uses TRBV5-6 and TRBJ1-1; D not resolved. Trimming removed 1 base from V and 3 bases from J, with 7 bases in between. Per germline, CDR1 SGHDT and CDR2 YYEEEE. This CDR3 has 13 residues. The CDR3 region has the DNA TGTGCCAGCAGCTTGTCCGTCTACACTGAAGCTTTCTTT. This translates into CASSLSVYTEAFF. Combining the CDR3 with reference TRBV5-6 and TRBJ1-1 gives the whole variable domain DAGVTQSPTHLIKTRGQQVTLRCSPKSGHDTVSWYQQALGQGPQFIFQYYEEEERQRGNFPDRFSGHQFPNYSSELNVNALLLGDSALYLCASSLSVYTEAFFGQGTRLTVV.